Below, one T cell receptor beta chain is given with its context. V was cut by 6 bases and J by 5 bases, with 17 bases left in between. The CDR3 sequence is 15 residues long. CDR1 and CDR2 (germline): MNHNY, SVGAGI (reference sequence). This entry comes from a study of CD8 T cells in Susac syndrome. Negative isolation yielded the CD8+ and CD4+ T cells, while FACS enriched the TEMRA cells. Random hexamers primed reverse transcription of about 0.5 to 1 ug RNA. Each CDR3 protein gets one entry after TCRdb re-called the immunoSEQ multiplex PCR reads with MiXCR. The top ten hold more than 0.11% of the sample, which has 160,000 or so distinct CDR3 sequences, 93% seen once.

This sequence originates from a human donor in good health. Sample: CD4+ T cells from PBMCs. This chain connects TRBV6-6 to TRBJ2-1; D call uncertain. The CDR3 loop is CASSPVRSGDNEQFF. CDR3 bases: TGTGCCAGCAGCCCTGTGCGCTCTGGCGACAATGAGCAGTTCTTC.